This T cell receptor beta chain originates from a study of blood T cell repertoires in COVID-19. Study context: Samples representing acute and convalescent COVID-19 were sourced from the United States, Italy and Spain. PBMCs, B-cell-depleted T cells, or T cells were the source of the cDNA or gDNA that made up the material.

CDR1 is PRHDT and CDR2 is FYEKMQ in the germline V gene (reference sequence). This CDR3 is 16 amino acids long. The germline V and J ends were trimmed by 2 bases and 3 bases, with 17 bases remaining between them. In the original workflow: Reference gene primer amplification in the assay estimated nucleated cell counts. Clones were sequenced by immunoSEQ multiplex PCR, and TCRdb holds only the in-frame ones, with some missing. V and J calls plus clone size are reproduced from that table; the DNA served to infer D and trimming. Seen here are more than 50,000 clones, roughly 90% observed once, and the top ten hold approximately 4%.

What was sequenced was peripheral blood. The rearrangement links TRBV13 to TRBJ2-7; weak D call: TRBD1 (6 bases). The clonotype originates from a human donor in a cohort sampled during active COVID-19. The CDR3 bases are TGTGCCAGCAGCTTATCTCCGACAGGTATAGGCTACGAGCAGTACTTC. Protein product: CASSLSPTGIGYEQYF.